Below, 9 T cell receptor beta chains from the same sample are listed, as sequenced in a study of regulatory dendritic cells for organ transplantation. Method: immunoSEQ multiplex PCR; TCRdb's copy keeps in-frame clones and lacks some. The sample records about 10,000 clones, approximately 70% being singletons. The sample comprised memory CD8+ T cells from blood. Subset meaning: CD45RO+ memory T cells. These receptors were obtained from a human donor in good health.

The V and J genes are TRBV4-1 and TRBJ2-3, with 10 nucleotides matching TRBD2. The CDR3 loop spans 16 amino acids. Germline V gene sequence: CDR1 MGHRA, CDR2 YSYEKL. V was pared by 2 bases and J by 1 base, with 3 bases of the junction left unmatched. The CDR3 nucleotides read TGCGCCAGCAGCCAACCCCTAGCGGGGGGCACAGATACGCAGTATTTT. It is translated as CASSQPLAGGTDTQYF.

V and J are TRBV6-5 and TRBJ2-2; tentatively, D is TRBD1 (5 bases). There are 14 residues in the CDR3. Trimming pared 2 bases from V and 3 bases from J, leaving 7 bases between. Germline values: CDR1 MNHEY, CDR2 SVGAGI. The DNA of the CDR3 is TGTGCCAGCAGTTACGGGGCGGACACCGGGGAGCTGTTTTTT. It translates to CASSYGADTGELFF.

This clone has just a few counts. This chain joins TRBV6-6 and TRBJ1-1; weak D call: TRBD1 (5 bases). The CDR3 is 13 amino acids. Germline CDR1 and CDR2: MNHNY and SVGAGI (reference sequence). The V end was cut by 3 bases, the J end by 1 base, with 6 bases between. The CDR3 spells CASSYDRNTEAFF. As DNA, the CDR3 is TGTGCCAGCAGTTATGACAGGAACACTGAAGCTTTCTTT.

This sequence joins TRBV7-9 and TRBJ1-2; D possibly corresponds to TRBD1 (6 bases). The CDR3 is 12 residues long. Trimming stripped 2 bases from V and 8 bases from J, with 9 bases between. CDR1 SEHNR and CDR2 FQNEAQ come from the germline V gene (reference sequence). CDR3 in amino acids: CASSLIRGGYTF. The CDR3 DNA sequence: TGTGCCAGCAGCTTAATCAGGGGCGGCTACACCTTC.

In its sample, this clone is medium-sized (0.01 to 0.1%). The rearrangement joins TRBV10-2 to TRBJ2-3; 7 nucleotides match TRBD2. CDR1 is WSHSY, CDR2 SAAADI, per germline. The CDR3 is made up of 15 amino acids. V shed 7 bases and J 1 base; nucleotides not matched to a gene: 8. CDR3 in DNA: TGCGCCAGCACCGATCTAGCGGTTGGCACAGATACGCAGTATTTT. This encodes CASTDLAVGTDTQYF.

The chain joins TRBV2 to TRBJ1-5; TRBD1 is a possible D gene (5 bases). V was shortened by 6 bases and J by 3 bases, with 15 bases between the two germline ends. Per germline, CDR1 SNHLY and CDR2 FYNNEI. The CDR3 contains 15 residues. This chain's CDR3 is CASRDTREPNQPQHF. The CDR3, as DNA: TGTGCCAGCAGAGATACCAGGGAGCCCAATCAGCCCCAGCATTTT.

J is TRBJ2-7 and V is TRBV6-4; D perhaps matches TRBD1 (5 bases). The ends were cut back, 5 bases at V and 5 bases at J, with 22 bases in the middle. Per germline, CDR1 MRHNA and CDR2 SNTAGT. The CDR3 sequence is 16 residues long. CDR3 coding DNA: TGTGCCAGCAGTTCAACTACCAGGGTTAGGAGAGACGAGCAGTACTTC. This sequence encodes CASSSTTRVRRDEQYF.

The V gene is TRBV30, the J gene TRBJ1-1, with 10 bases aligning to TRBD1. CDR3 length equals 13 residues. Germline CDR1 is GTSNPN and CDR2 is SVGIG (reference sequence). The trim removed 5 bases at V and 2 bases at J, leaving 2 bases unmatched. The CDR3 nucleotides are TGTGCCTGGGACAGGGGGCGAAACACTGAAGCTTTCTTT. Its translation is CAWDRGRNTEAFF. Full variable domain (missing parts from reference TRBV30 and TRBJ1-1): SQTIHQWPATLVQPVGSPLSLECTVEGTSNPNLYWYRQAAGRGLQLLFYSVGIGQISSEVPQNLSASRPQDRQFILSSKKLLLSDSGFYLCAWDRGRNTEAFFGQGTRLTVV.

This clone was observed a handful of times. This chain uses TRBV28 with TRBJ2-2, with a possible D match to TRBD2 (5 bases). CDR1 is MDHEN, CDR2 SYDVKM, per germline. The CDR3 has 14 residues. The V end was cut by 6 bases, the J end by 5 bases, with 13 bases between. The CDR3 is CASSRTEVTGELFF. The CDR3 DNA reads TGTGCCAGCAGCCGTACGGAGGTAACCGGGGAGCTGTTTTTT.